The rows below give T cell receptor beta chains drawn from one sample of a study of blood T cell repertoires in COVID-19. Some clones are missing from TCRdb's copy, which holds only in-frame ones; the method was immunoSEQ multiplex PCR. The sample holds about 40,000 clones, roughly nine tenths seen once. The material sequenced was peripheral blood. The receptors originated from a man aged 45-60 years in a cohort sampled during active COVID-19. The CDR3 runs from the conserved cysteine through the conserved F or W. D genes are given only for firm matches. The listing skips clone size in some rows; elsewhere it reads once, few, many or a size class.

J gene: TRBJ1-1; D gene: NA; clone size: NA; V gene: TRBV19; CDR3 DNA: TGTGCCAGTACCCCTGCCAACAGGGAGGGCACTGAAGCTTTCTTT; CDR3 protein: CASTPANREGTEAFF
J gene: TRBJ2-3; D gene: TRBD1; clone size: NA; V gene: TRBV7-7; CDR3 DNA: TGTGCTAGCAGCCCCGGGACAGGGGCCACAGATACGCAGTATTTT; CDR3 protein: CASSPGTGATDTQYF
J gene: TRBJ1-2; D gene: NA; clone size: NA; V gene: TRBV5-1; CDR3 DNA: TGCGCCAGCAGCTTGGACGGGGGCCGGCGGGGGTACGGCTACACCTTC; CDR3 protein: CASSLDGGRRGYGYTF
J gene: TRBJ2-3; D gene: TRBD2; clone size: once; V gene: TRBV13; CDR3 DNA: TGTGCCAGCAGCTTAGAAACTAGCGGCACCACAGATACGCAGTATTTT; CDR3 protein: CASSLETSGTTDTQYF
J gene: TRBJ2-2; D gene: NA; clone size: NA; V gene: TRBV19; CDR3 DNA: TGTGCCAGTAGTATAGCAACTAGCACCGGGGAGCTGTTTTTT; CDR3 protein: CASSIATSTGELFF
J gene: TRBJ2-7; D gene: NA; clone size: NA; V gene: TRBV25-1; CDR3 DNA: TGTGCCAGCAGTACGCGGGGGCCCTTCTACGAGCAGTACTTC; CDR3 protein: CASSTRGPFYEQYF
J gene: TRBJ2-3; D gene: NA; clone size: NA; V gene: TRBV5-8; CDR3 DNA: TGTGCCAGCAGCTTGTCTGGACTTCATGAAGGCGATACGCAGTATTTT; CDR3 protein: CASSLSGLHEGDTQYF
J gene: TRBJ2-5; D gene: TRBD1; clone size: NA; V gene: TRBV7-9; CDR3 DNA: TGTGCCAGCAGCTTGGACAGGGGGACGCGAGAGACCCAGTACTTC; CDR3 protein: CASSLDRGTRETQYF
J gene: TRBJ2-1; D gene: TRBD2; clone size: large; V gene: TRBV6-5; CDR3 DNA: TGTGCCAGCGATAGGGCTAGCGGAGGTAATGAGCAGTTCTTC; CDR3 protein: CASDRASGGNEQFF
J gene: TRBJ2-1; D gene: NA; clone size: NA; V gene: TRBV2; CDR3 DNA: TGTGCCAGCGGGTGGGCCGACAATGAGCAGTTCTTC; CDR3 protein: CASGWADNEQFF
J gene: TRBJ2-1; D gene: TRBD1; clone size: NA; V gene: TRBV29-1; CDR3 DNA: TGCAGCGCACATGTAGGGGGCTATGAGCAGTTCTTC; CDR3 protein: CSAHVGGYEQFF
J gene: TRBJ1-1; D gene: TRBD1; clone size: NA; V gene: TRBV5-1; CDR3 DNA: TGCGCCAGCAGCTTGAGGACAGGGGCTGAAGCTTTCTTT; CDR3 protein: CASSLRTGAEAFF
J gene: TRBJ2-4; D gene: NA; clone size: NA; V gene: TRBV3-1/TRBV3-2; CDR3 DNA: TGTGCCAGCAGCCAGAGTAGCGTCCGGGGTTCCAAAAACATTCAGTACTTC; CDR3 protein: CASSQSSVRGSKNIQYF
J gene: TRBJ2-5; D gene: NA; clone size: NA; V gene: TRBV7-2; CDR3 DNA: TGTGCCAGCAGCTTGGGGGCGCGTGAGACCCAGTACTTC; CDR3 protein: CASSLGARETQYF
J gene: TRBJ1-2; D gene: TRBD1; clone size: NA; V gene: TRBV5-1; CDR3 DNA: TGCGCCAGCAGCCCGGGACAGGGTAACTATGGCTACACCTTC; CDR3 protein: CASSPGQGNYGYTF
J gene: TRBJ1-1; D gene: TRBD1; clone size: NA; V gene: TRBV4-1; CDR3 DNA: TGCGCCAGCAGCCCCCCCGGGACAGGGACTGCTTTCTTT; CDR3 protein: CASSPPGTGTAFF
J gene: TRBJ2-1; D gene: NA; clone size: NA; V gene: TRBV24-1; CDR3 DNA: TGTGCCACCAGTGATGCGTCCACTAGAGAGCAGTTCTTC; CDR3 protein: CATSDASTREQFF
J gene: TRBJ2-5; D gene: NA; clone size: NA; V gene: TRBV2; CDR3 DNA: TGTGCCAGCAGCCGGGAGATCCAAGAGACCCAGTACTTC; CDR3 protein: CASSREIQETQYF
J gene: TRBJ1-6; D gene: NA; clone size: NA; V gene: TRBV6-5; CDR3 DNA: TGTGCCAGCAGTTACTCGGCGGACTCCTATAATTCACCCCTCCACTTT; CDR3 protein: CASSYSADSYNSPLHF
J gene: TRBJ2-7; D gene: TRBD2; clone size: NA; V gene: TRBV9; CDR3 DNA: TGTGCCAGCAGCGTAGAGGCTAGCGGGGGCTACGAGCAGTACTTC; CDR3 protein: CASSVEASGGYEQYF
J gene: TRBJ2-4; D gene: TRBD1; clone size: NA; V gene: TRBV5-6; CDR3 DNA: TGTGCCAGCACCGATGACAGGGCCATTATTCAGTACTTC; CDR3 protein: CASTDDRAIIQYF
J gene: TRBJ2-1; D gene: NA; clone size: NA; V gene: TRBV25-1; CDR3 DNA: TGTGCCAGCAGTGAACATAGGGGCAATGAGCAGTTCTTC; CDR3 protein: CASSEHRGNEQFF
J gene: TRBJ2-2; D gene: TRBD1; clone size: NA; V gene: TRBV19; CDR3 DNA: TGTGCCAGTAGTTCTCAGGGGGCCGGGGAGCTGTTTTTT; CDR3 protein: CASSSQGAGELFF
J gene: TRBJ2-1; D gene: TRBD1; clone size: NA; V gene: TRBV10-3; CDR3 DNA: TGTGCCATCTCCCGACAGGGGTCGGGGAATGAGCAGTTCTTC; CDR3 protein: CAISRQGSGNEQFF
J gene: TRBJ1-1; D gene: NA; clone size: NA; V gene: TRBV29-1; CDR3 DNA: TGCAGCGTTGCGCCGACAGTCATGAACACTGAAGCTTTCTTT; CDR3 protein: CSVAPTVMNTEAFF
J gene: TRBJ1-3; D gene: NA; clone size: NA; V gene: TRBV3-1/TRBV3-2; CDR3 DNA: TGTGCCAGCAGCTGGGCTACGGGGGAGGGCACCATATATTTT; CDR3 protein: CASSWATGEGTIYF
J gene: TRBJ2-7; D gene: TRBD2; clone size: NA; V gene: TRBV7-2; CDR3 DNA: TGTGCCAGCAGCTTAGAAATAGCGGGGAACTACGAGCAGTACTTC; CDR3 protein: CASSLEIAGNYEQYF
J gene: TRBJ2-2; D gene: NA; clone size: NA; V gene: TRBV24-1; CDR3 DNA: TGTGCCACCAGTGATTTGCCGGGCGGGGTGAACACCGGGGAGCTGTTTTTT; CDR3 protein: CATSDLPGGVNTGELFF
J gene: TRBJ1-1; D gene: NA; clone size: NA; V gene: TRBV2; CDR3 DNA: TGTGCCAGCAGCGGGAGAGGGTACACTGAAGCTTTCTTT; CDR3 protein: CASSGRGYTEAFF
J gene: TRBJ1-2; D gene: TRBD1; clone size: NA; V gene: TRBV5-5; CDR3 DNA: TGTGCCAGCAGCTTTATTTCAGGGGGCACCGATGGCTACACCTTC; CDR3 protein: CASSFISGGTDGYTF
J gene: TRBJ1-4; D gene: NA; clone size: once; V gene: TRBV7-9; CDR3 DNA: TGTGCCAGCAGCTTCCGAGGACAGACAACTAATGAAAAACTGTTTTTT; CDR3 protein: CASSFRGQTTNEKLFF
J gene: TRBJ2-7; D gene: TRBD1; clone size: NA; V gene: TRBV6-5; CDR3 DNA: TGTGCCAGCAGTTACACCCGACAGGGGGCAGGGGAGCAGTACTTC; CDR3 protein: CASSYTRQGAGEQYF
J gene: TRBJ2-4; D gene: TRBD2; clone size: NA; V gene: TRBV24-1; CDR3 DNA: TGTGCCACCAGTGTAGCGGGAGGGCCGGGGCTAGCCAAAAACATTCAGTACTTC; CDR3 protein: CATSVAGGPGLAKNIQYF
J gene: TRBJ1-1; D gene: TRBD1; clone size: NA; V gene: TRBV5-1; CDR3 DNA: TGCGCCAGCAGCTTCGAGGGGACAGTTAACACTGAAGCTTTCTTT; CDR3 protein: CASSFEGTVNTEAFF
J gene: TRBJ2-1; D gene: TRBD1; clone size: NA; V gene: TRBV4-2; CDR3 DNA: TGTGCCAGCAGCCATGGGGACAGGGGGTTCTTC; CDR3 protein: CASSHGDRGFF
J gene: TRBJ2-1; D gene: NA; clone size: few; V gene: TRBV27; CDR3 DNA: TGTGCCAGCAGTTTACAGCGGACCTATACTTACAATGAGCAGTTCTTC; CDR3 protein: CASSLQRTYTYNEQFF
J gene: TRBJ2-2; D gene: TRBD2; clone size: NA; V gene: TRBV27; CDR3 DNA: TGTGCCAGCACCAATACGGGAGGCCCGAACACCGGGGAGCTGTTTTTT; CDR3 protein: CASTNTGGPNTGELFF
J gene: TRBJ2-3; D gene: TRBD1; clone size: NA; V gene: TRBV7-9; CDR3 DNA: TGTGCCAGCAGCTTATCAGGGACAGCCGGCGTAGATACGCAGTATTTT; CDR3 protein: CASSLSGTAGVDTQYF
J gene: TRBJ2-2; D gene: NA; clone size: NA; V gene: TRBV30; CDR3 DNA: TGTGCCTGGAGTCTCTCCCTCACCGGGGAGCTGTTTTTT; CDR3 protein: CAWSLSLTGELFF
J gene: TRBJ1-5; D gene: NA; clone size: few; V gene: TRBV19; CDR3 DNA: TGTGCCAGTAGTATTAGGGTGACAGCCCTCAATCAGCCCCAGCATTTT; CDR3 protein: CASSIRVTALNQPQHF
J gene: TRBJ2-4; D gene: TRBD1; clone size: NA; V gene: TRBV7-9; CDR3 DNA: TGTGCCAGCAGCCGAGGACAGGGGAACATTCAGTACTTC; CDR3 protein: CASSRGQGNIQYF
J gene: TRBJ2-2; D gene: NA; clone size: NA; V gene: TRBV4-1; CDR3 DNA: TGCGCCAGCAGCCTCCGCGACAGGAACACCGGGGAGCTGTTTTTT; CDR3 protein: CASSLRDRNTGELFF
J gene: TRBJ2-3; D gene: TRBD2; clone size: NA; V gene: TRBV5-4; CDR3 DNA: TGTGCCAGCAGCTTGGCCGGGACTAGCGGGGGGGCCCCAGATACGCAGTATTTT; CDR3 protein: CASSLAGTSGGAPDTQYF
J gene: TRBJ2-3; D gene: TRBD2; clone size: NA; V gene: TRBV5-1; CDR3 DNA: TGCGCCAGCAGCTTGAAAGGCGGGGGGCTCACAGATACGCAGTATTTT; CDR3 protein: CASSLKGGGLTDTQYF
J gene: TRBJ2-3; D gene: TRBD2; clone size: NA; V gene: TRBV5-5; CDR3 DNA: TGTGCCAGCAGCACCCAACCTAGCGGGGGGACCACAGATACGCAGTATTTT; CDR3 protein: CASSTQPSGGTTDTQYF
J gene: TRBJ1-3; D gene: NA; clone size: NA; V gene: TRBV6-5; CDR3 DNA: TGTGCCAGTAGGACAGACGGCAACACCATATATTTT; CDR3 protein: CASRTDGNTIYF
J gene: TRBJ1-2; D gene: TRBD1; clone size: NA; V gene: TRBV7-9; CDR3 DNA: TGTGCCAGCAGCCCTGGACAGGGTGGTGGCTACACCTTC; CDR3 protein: CASSPGQGGGYTF
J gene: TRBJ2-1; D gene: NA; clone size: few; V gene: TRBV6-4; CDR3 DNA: TGTGCCAGCAGTGATCGAGAAAACAATGAGCAGTTCTTC; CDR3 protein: CASSDRENNEQFF